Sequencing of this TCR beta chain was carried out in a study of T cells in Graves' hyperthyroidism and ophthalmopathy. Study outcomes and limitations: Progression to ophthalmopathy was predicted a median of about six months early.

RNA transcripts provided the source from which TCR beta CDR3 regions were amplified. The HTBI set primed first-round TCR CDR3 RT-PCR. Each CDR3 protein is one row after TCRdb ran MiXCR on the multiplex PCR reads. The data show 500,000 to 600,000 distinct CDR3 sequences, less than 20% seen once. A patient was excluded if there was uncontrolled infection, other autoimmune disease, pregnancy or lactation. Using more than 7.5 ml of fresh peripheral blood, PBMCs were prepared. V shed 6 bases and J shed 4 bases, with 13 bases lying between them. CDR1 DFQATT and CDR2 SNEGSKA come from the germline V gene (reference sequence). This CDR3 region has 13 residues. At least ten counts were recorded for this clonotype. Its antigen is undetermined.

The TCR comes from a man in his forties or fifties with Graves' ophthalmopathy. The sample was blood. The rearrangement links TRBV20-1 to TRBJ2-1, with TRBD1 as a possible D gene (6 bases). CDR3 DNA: TGCAGTGCACCCGGGACACATTACAATGAGCAGTTCTTC. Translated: CSAPGTHYNEQFF.